These 23 T cell receptor beta chains were sequenced from one sample in a study of shared T cell receptors in the human thymus. Only in-frame clones appear in the TCRdb table, and some are missing; sequencing was by immunoSEQ multiplex PCR. The sample consists of more than 550,000 clones, around 87% of them appearing once. This same sample was also part of a study on human thymus T cells.

Sequencing was done on a sample of thymocytes. Receptor source: a boy younger than two with a congenital heart defect.

J is TRBJ1-4 and V is TRBV9; D is unresolved. This CDR3 is built from 13 residues. Germline CDR1 SGDLS, CDR2 YYNGEE. V lost 0 bases, J lost 7 bases, and 7 bases lay in between. The CDR3: CASSVGLGEKLFF. The CDR3 coding sequence is TGTGCCAGCAGCGTAGGACTTGGTGAAAAACTGTTTTTT.

As for this clone: This specimen includes other DNA sequences encoding the same CDR3. The CDR3 sequence: CASSYQWGLDSPLHF. CDR3 coding DNA: TGTGCCAGCAGTTACCAGTGGGGCCTAGATTCACCCCTCCACTTT. The chain recombines TRBV6-5 with TRBJ1-6, with D maybe TRBD1 (5 bases). V was trimmed by 2 bases and J by 8 bases, leaving 13 bases between them. The CDR3 covers 15 residues. The V gene's germline CDR1 is MNHEY and CDR2 SVGAGI.

The chain carries TRBV28 and TRBJ1-5; TRBD1 matches 10 bases. Trimming took 5 bases from V and 11 from J; bases not matched to a gene: 21. CDR1 and CDR2 (germline): MDHEN, SYDVKM. The CDR3 is 18 amino acids. DNA for the CDR3: TGTGCCAGCAGTACCGGCGGGGACAGGGGAGGGACAATCATAGCCCAGCATTTT. Residues: CASSTGGDRGGTIIAQHF.

V usage is TRBV6-5 and J usage is TRBJ1-5; 9 bases agree with TRBD1. The germline CDR1 and CDR2 sequences are MNHEY and SVGAGI. V lost 5 bases to trimming and J lost 11 bases; unmatched junction nucleotides: 13. The CDR3 covers 15 residues. CDR3 in DNA: TGTGCCAGCAGTCCCGGGACAGGGTTAGATATAACCCAGCATTTT. As protein: CASSPGTGLDITQHF.

This chain uses TRBV14 with TRBJ2-7; weak D call: TRBD2 (6 bases). The CDR3 consists of 14 residues. Trimming pared 10 bases from V and 4 bases from J, leaving 20 bases between. CDR1 is SGHDN, CDR2 FVKESK, per germline. CDR3 coding DNA: TGTGCCACCTCAGCCACCGGGGGTGGTTACGAGCAGTACTTC. It encodes CATSATGGGYEQYF. The variable domain in full, with the rest retrieved from reference TRBV14 and TRBJ2-7, is EAGVTQFPSHSVIEKGQTVTLRCDPISGHDNLYWYRRVMGKEIKFLLHFVKESKQDESGMPNNRFLAERTGGTYSTLKVQPAELEDSGVYFCATSATGGGYEQYFGPGTRLTVT.

This chain uses TRBV28 with TRBJ2-7; TRBD2 matches 7 bases. CDR3 size: 13 residues. The V segment lost 5 bases and the J segment 1 base; nucleotides outside the gene matches: 2. Germline assignment: CDR1 MDHEN and CDR2 SYDVKM. The CDR3 region is CASSTGGSYEQYF. DNA for the CDR3: TGTGCCAGCAGTACGGGGGGATCCTACGAGCAGTACTTC.

This clone was observed a few times. The chain links TRBV7-2 to TRBJ1-3; weak D call: TRBD1 (6 bases). The germline CDR1 and CDR2 sequences are SGHTA and FQGNSA. V shed 5 bases and J shed 0 bases, with 11 bases lying between them. The CDR3 loop spans 15 amino acids. The CDR3 coding sequence is TGTGCCAGCAGCCAATGGACAGCCTCTGGAAACACCATATATTTT. Translating gives CASSQWTASGNTIYF. Together with reference TRBV7-2 and TRBJ1-3, the CDR3 gives the full variable domain: GAGVSQSPSNKVTEKGKDVELRCDPISGHTALYWYRQSLGQGLEFLIYFQGNSAPDKSGLPSDRFSAERTGGSVSTLTIQRTQQEDSAVYLCASSQWTASGNTIYFGEGSWLTVV.

The chain recombines TRBV11-3 with TRBJ2-7; TRBD1 agrees at 10 bases. CDR3 length: 15 amino acids. CDR1 is SGHNT, CDR2 YENEEA, per germline. V shed 1 base and J 5 bases; nucleotides not matched to a gene: 5. The CDR3: CASSLGTGTGDEQYF. DNA for the CDR3: TGTGCCAGCAGCTTAGGTACGGGGACAGGGGACGAGCAGTACTTC.

The rearrangement uses TRBV6-6 and TRBJ2-7, with D perhaps TRBD2 (7 bases). Germline CDR1 and CDR2: MNHNY and SVGAGI (reference sequence). V lost 6 bases and J lost 2, with 17 bases in between. This CDR3 is 15 amino acids long. The CDR3 reads CASSYETGGPYEQYF. CDR3 nucleotides: TGTGCCAGCAGCTACGAAACCGGGGGGCCCTACGAGCAGTACTTC.

The table lists this clone with a count of one. This rearrangement joins TRBV28 to TRBJ2-1; D is possibly TRBD1 (6 bases). In germline, CDR1 is MDHEN, CDR2 SYDVKM. Trimming took 3 bases from V and 6 from J, leaving 21 bases between them. The CDR3 extends over 17 amino acids. For the CDR3, the DNA is TGTGCCAGCAGTTTCCCCACAGGGTTCTATAGGGGCAATGAGCAGTTCTTC. It translates to CASSFPTGFYRGNEQFF.

The J gene is TRBJ2-2, the V gene TRBV4-1; D might be TRBD2 (5 bases). The CDR3 is made up of 14 amino acids. The germline gives CDR1 MGHRA, CDR2 YSYEKL. V was clipped by 0 bases and J by 7 bases, with 9 bases between them. CDR3 bases: TGCGCCAGCAGCCAAGAATACCGGGGCGGGGAGCTGTTTTTT. It specifies CASSQEYRGGELFF.

V and J are TRBV28 and TRBJ2-2; D may be TRBD2 (5 bases). Trimming cost V 5 bases and J 10 bases, with 26 bases left between them. The CDR3 is 17 amino acids. The V gene's germline CDR1 is MDHEN and CDR2 SYDVKM. The CDR3 region is CASSAPGFLPSGEELFF. The CDR3 coding sequence is TGTGCCAGCAGTGCACCGGGGTTCCTACCGTCCGGGGAGGAGCTGTTTTTT.

This chain links TRBV7-2 with TRBJ2-3, with 8 bases aligning to TRBD1. V lost 5 bases and J lost 1; bases outside the gene matches: 2. The CDR3 totals 14 residues. Germline CDR1 is SGHTA and CDR2 is FQGNSA. CDR3 protein: CASSKDRGTDTQYF. DNA of the CDR3: TGTGCCAGCAGCAAGGACAGGGGCACAGATACGCAGTATTTT.

The table lists this clone with a count of one. A junction boundary mismatches the germline segment, possibly from a read error. Different DNA sequences within this sample yield the same CDR3. The chain combines TRBV6-6 with TRBJ1-6; no clear D gene. CDR1 is MNHNY, CDR2 SVGAGI, per germline (reference sequence). The CDR3 totals 14 residues. Here the CDR3 DNA reads TGTGCCAGCAGCCAGGAGGTGGTTGATTCGCCCCTCCACTTT. This translates into CASSQEVVDSPLHF.

The chain has TRBV6-1 and TRBJ2-6; D is perhaps TRBD1 (6 bases). Trimming cost V 2 bases and J 0 bases, with 14 bases left between them. This CDR3 is 18 amino acids long. Germline V gene data show CDR1 as MNHNS and CDR2 as SASEGT. The CDR3 protein is CASSELWGPISGANVLTF. Written as DNA, the CDR3 is TGTGCCAGCAGTGAATTGTGGGGGCCCATCTCTGGGGCCAACGTCCTGACTTTC.

The chain carries TRBV10-1 and TRBJ2-7, with D unresolved. The CDR3 covers 14 residues. Germline CDR1 WNHNN, CDR2 SYGVQD (reference sequence). V was pared by 6 bases and J by 4 bases, with 16 bases between. The CDR3 DNA reads TGCGCCAGCAGCCATCCGGGTTGTGGTTACGAGCAGTACTTC. It codes for CASSHPGCGYEQYF.

This rearrangement joins TRBV7-9 to TRBJ2-3, with TRBD1 matching over 7 bases. Germline trimming cut 5 bases from V and 6 bases from J; bases unmatched to any gene: 17. The CDR3 is made up of 17 amino acids. Germline V gene lookup returns CDR1 SEHNR and CDR2 FQNEAQ (reference sequence). The CDR3 DNA reads as TGTGCCAGCAGCCTACAGGGGCACGCGGCTACACACGATACGCAGTATTTT. It is translated as CASSLQGHAATHDTQYF.

This clone was recorded a few times. The V and J genes are TRBV9 and TRBJ1-6, with 9 positions matching TRBD1. The V segment lost 0 bases and the J segment 4 bases; nucleotides outside the gene matches: 2. Germline CDR1 reads SGDLS; CDR2 reads YYNGEE. This CDR3 has 16 residues. CDR3 region: CASSVGDRVYNSPLHF. DNA of the CDR3: TGTGCCAGCAGCGTAGGGGACAGGGTTTATAATTCACCCCTCCACTTT.

The chain recombines TRBV6-1 with TRBJ2-5; weak D call: TRBD2 (5 bases). This CDR3 contains 16 residues. From germline, CDR1 is MNHNS and CDR2 SASEGT. V lost 0 bases and J 1 base, leaving 12 bases between the germline ends. CDR3 in amino acids: CASSEALGELQETQYF. For the CDR3, the DNA is TGTGCCAGCAGTGAAGCGCTCGGGGAGCTCCAAGAGACCCAGTACTTC.

V usage is TRBV10-2 and J usage is TRBJ2-2; TRBD1 matches at 7 bases. The length of the CDR3 is 13 residues. With 7 bases clipped from V and 5 bases from J, the junction kept 4 bases outside the gene matches. Germline CDR1 WSHSY, CDR2 SAAADI. The CDR3 is CASKGGGTGELFF. The CDR3 bases are TGCGCCAGCAAAGGGGGCGGGACCGGGGAGCTGTTTTTT.

V gene TRBV14 combines with J gene TRBJ2-7; TRBD1 aligns across 9 bases. V gave up 0 bases and J gave up 3 bases; unmatched junction bases: 6. Germline-derived CDR1 and CDR2 are SGHDN and FVKESK. The CDR3 covers 16 residues. DNA of the CDR3: TGTGCCAGCAGCCAAGACAGCCGGGACAGGGTCTACGAGCAGTACTTC. It translates to CASSQDSRDRVYEQYF.

The chain joins TRBV4-3 to TRBJ2-4; 14 bases agree with TRBD2. Trimming took 2 bases from V and 8 from J; bases not matched to a gene: 2. Germline values: CDR1 LGHNA, CDR2 YSLEER. This CDR3 is 15 amino acids long. CDR3 bases: TGCGCCAGCAGCCAAAGGACTAGCGGGAGGCACATTCAGTACTTC. Protein: CASSQRTSGRHIQYF.

The chain is built from TRBV5-4 and TRBJ1-6, with TRBD1 identical over 8 bases. This CDR3 contains 16 residues. J gave up 6 bases and V 4 bases, and 9 bases lay outside the gene matches. The germline CDR1 and CDR2 sequences are SGHNT and YYREEE (reference sequence). The CDR3 here is CASSERTGQANSPLHF. CDR3 DNA: TGTGCCAGCAGCGAACGTACGGGACAGGCTAATTCACCCCTCCACTTT. The variable domain in full, with the rest retrieved from reference TRBV5-4 and TRBJ1-6, is ETGVTQSPTHLIKTRGQQVTLRCSSQSGHNTVSWYQQALGQGPQFIFQYYREEENGRGNFPPRFSGLQFPNYSSELNVNALELDDSALYLCASSERTGQANSPLHFGNGTRLTVT.